These 30 T cell receptor beta chains came from one sample sequenced in a study of shared clonotypes between healthy human individuals. Generated by immunoSEQ multiplex PCR, the TCRdb table keeps only in-frame clones and is missing some. The data show approximately 99,000 clones, with about 71% seen just once and approximately 25% held by the top ten. The sequencing input was memory CD8+ T cells sorted from blood. The subset was: CD45RO+ cells pooled with CCR7-negative TemRA cells. All receptors derive from a woman in her 30s in good health.

In its sample, this clone was seen once. This chain joins TRBV27 and TRBJ2-1; TRBD1 matches 7 bases. This CDR3 has 14 amino acids. CDR1 and CDR2 from the germline V gene are MNHEY and SMNVEV (reference sequence). V dropped 7 bases and J dropped 4; count of bases not matched to a gene: 7. Here the CDR3 reads CASTTGASYNEQFF. CDR3 sequence (DNA): TGTGCCAGCACCACAGGGGCGTCGTACAATGAGCAGTTCTTC.

This chain connects TRBV27 to TRBJ1-2; D possibly corresponds to TRBD1 (5 bases). Germline CDR1 and CDR2: MNHEY and SMNVEV (reference sequence). Trimming pared 4 bases from V and 7 bases from J, leaving 16 bases between. CDR3 size: 14 residues. The CDR3 region is CASSWYGQGSGYTF. CDR3 nucleotides: TGTGCCAGCAGTTGGTACGGCCAGGGAAGTGGCTACACCTTC.

This clone was detected only once. V and J are TRBV11-1 and TRBJ2-5; a possible D gene is TRBD1 (6 bases). The V gene's germline CDR1 is SGHAT and CDR2 FQDESV (reference sequence). V was clipped by 4 bases and J by 4 bases, with 16 bases between them. This CDR3 has 15 amino acids. The CDR3 here is CASSSPHRVGETQYF. As DNA, the CDR3 is TGTGCCAGCAGCTCCCCCCACAGGGTTGGAGAGACCCAGTACTTC.

This clone was detected only a few times. This chain connects TRBV12-2 to TRBJ2-7; TRBD1, as called in the table, went unchecked against the DNA. TRBV12-2 represents a pseudogene. CDR3 size: 15 residues. CDR3 sequence: CASRFRAKGAFEQYF. The CDR3 DNA reads TGTGCAAGTCGCTTTCGGGCTAAGGGGGCCTTCGAGCAGTACTTC.

CDR3 region: CASSQAALYTDTQYF. CDR3 coding DNA: TGTGCCAGCAGCCAAGCCGCCCTATACACAGATACGCAGTATTTT. This sequence joins TRBV14 and TRBJ2-3, with no clear D. Germline values: CDR1 SGHDN, CDR2 FVKESK. Trimming shortened V by 1 base and J by 2 bases, and 10 bases separated the two germline ends. This CDR3 is 15 amino acids long.

For this clone: The same CDR3 is also encoded by other DNA sequences in this sample. The V and J genes are TRBV9 and TRBJ2-5; either TRBD1 or TRBD2 may fit D (5 bases each). V was cut by 0 bases and J by 5 bases, with 11 bases left in between. CDR1 and CDR2 (germline): SGDLS, YYNGEE. This CDR3 region has 14 residues. CDR3 DNA sequence: TGTGCCAGCAGCGTAGGGGGGAGCGCGGAGACCCAGTACTTC. This translates into CASSVGGSAETQYF.

This chain links TRBV28 with TRBJ1-2, with 7 bases identical to TRBD1. V gave up 4 bases and J gave up 4 bases; unmatched junction bases: 3. The CDR3 runs to 13 residues. Germline CDR1 MDHEN, CDR2 SYDVKM. The CDR3 region is CASSSGQSYGYTF. CDR3 in DNA: TGTGCCAGCAGTTCGGGACAGTCCTATGGCTACACCTTC.

This clone was detected only once. The chain carries TRBV5-5 and TRBJ2-7; 10 bases match TRBD1. The CDR3 contains 16 residues. V lost 4 bases to trimming and J lost 1 base; unmatched junction nucleotides: 8. Germline CDR1 is SGHKS and CDR2 is YYEKEE (reference sequence). The CDR3 spells CASSDFGQGGSYEQYF. The CDR3 bases are TGTGCCAGCAGCGATTTCGGACAGGGGGGATCCTACGAGCAGTACTTC.

The V gene is TRBV18, the J gene TRBJ2-4; D may correspond to TRBD1 or TRBD2 (5 bases each). Per germline, CDR1 KGHSH and CDR2 LQKENI. V was shortened by 2 bases and J by 1 base, with 15 bases between the two germline ends. The CDR3 totals 17 residues. As DNA, the CDR3 is TGTGCCAGCTCACCAATGCCGGGTCGGGGCGCCAAAAACATTCAGTACTTC. Its translation is CASSPMPGRGAKNIQYF. Drawing the rest from reference TRBV18 and TRBJ2-4, the complete variable domain is NAGVMQNPRHLVRRRGQEARLRCSPMKGHSHVYWYRQLPEEGLKFMVYLQKENIIDESGMPKERFSAEFPKEGPSILRIQQVVRGDSAAYFCASSPMPGRGAKNIQYFGAGTRLSVL.

Only a few counts were recorded for this clone. J is TRBJ2-1 and V is TRBV5-1, with TRBD2 matching over 10 bases. Germline V CDR1 and CDR2: SGHRS, YFSETQ. V gave up 0 bases and J gave up 4 bases; unmatched junction bases: 1. This CDR3 spans 15 amino acids. The CDR3 region is CASSLGTSGYNEQFF. The DNA of the CDR3 is TGCGCCAGCAGCTTGGGGACTAGCGGATACAATGAGCAGTTCTTC.

The rearrangement joins TRBV5-1 to TRBJ2-2; 14 bases align to TRBD2. V gave up 7 bases and J gave up 7 bases; unmatched junction bases: 6. The CDR3 sequence is 15 residues long. Per germline, CDR1 SGHRS and CDR2 YFSETQ. CDR3 coding DNA: TGCGCCAGCTCGGAGACTAGCGGGAGGGGCGGGGAGCTGTTTTTT. This translates into CASSETSGRGGELFF.

V is TRBV6-5 and J is TRBJ2-7; 7 bases map to TRBD2. The germline gives CDR1 MNHEY, CDR2 SVGAGI. V trimming: 9 bases; J trimming: 3 bases; junction bases outside the gene matches: 11. This CDR3 contains 14 residues. DNA of the CDR3: TGTGCCAGGGGACGGGGAGGGGACCACTACGAGCAGTACTTC. This codes for CARGRGGDHYEQYF.

The chain has TRBV6-1 and TRBJ2-5, with 7 bases identical to TRBD2. CDR3 length: 16 amino acids. Germline-derived CDR1 and CDR2 are MNHNS and SASEGT. The V segment lost 2 bases and the J segment 5 bases; nucleotides outside the gene matches: 11. CDR3 sequence: CASSELDGGGGETQYF. CDR3 nucleotide sequence: TGTGCCAGCAGTGAATTGGATGGCGGGGGAGGGGAGACCCAGTACTTC.

This clone was detected ten times or more. The gene calls are TRBV2 and TRBJ2-7, with D hard to call. CDR1 is SNHLY, CDR2 FYNNEI, per germline. Deletions cut 3 bases from V and 3 bases from J, with 6 bases between. The CDR3 is 12 amino acids. The DNA for the CDR3 is TGTGCCAGCAGTGATCTGAGCTACGAGCAGTACTTC. Translation gives CASSDLSYEQYF. Supplemented by reference TRBV2 and TRBJ2-7, the full variable domain reads EPEVTQTPSHQVTQMGQEVILRCVPISNHLYFYWYRQILGQKVEFLVSFYNNEISEKSEIFDDQFSVERPDGSNFTLKIRSTKLEDSAMYFCASSDLSYEQYFGPGTRLTVT.

The chain combines TRBV7-9 with TRBJ1-4; 7 bases line up with TRBD1. J was trimmed by 5 bases and V by 2 bases; bases with no gene match: 5. This CDR3 comprises 15 residues. Germline loops: CDR1 SEHNR, CDR2 FQNEAQ (reference sequence). The CDR3 reads CASSLLGQMNEKLFF. Written as DNA, the CDR3 is TGTGCCAGCAGCTTATTGGGACAGATGAATGAAAAACTGTTTTTT.

The sample holds many counts of this clone. V is TRBV4-3 and J is TRBJ2-2; the D is unclear. V was shortened by 4 bases and J by 5 bases, with 8 bases between the two germline ends. In germline, CDR1 is LGHNA, CDR2 YSLEER. The CDR3 loop spans 13 amino acids. This chain's CDR3 is CASSLEGTGELFF. In DNA, the CDR3 is TGCGCCAGCAGCCTAGAAGGAACCGGGGAGCTGTTTTTT.

V is TRBV7-8 and J is TRBJ2-6; a possible D gene is TRBD2 (6 bases). Germline V lookup: CDR1 SGHVS, CDR2 FQNEAQ. The CDR3 consists of 17 residues. The V and J ends lost 1 base and 0 bases respectively, with 10 bases between them. CDR3 sequence reads: CASSLGGRSSGANVLTF. The CDR3 nucleotides read TGTGCCAGCAGCTTAGGAGGGAGGAGCTCTGGGGCCAACGTCCTGACTTTC.

This clone was seen many times. The gene calls are TRBV1 and TRBJ2-7; the D call in the table, TRBD2, was not verified against the DNA. TRBV1 is deemed a pseudogene. The CDR3 consists of 17 residues. CDR3: CTSSQDETGGPPYEQYF. Here the CDR3 DNA reads TGCACCAGCAGCCAAGATGAGACGGGAGGGCCTCCCTACGAGCAGTACTTC.

A few counts support this clone. This rearrangement joins TRBV6-1 to TRBJ2-7, with 10 bases that match TRBD2. The J segment lost 0 bases and the V segment lost 3 bases, leaving 11 bases of the junction unmatched. Looked up from germline, CDR1 is MNHNS and CDR2 is SASEGT. The CDR3 length is 18 residues. The CDR3 region is CASSDPLAGEPTSYEQYF. CDR3 DNA sequence: TGTGCCAGCAGTGACCCTCTAGCGGGAGAACCTACCTCCTACGAGCAGTACTTC.

V usage is TRBV25-1 and J usage is TRBJ2-1; D is unresolved. Per germline, CDR1 MGHDK and CDR2 SYGVNS. Trimming cost V 7 bases and J 2 bases, with 15 bases left between them. The CDR3 has 15 residues. CDR3: CASTSTLGTYNEQFF. DNA for the CDR3: TGTGCCAGCACCTCGACACTGGGGACCTACAATGAGCAGTTCTTC.

The chain links TRBV27 to TRBJ2-1; D gene ambiguous. Trimming pared 5 bases from V and 0 bases from J, leaving 8 bases between. This CDR3 spans 14 amino acids. The germline V gene encodes CDR1 MNHEY and CDR2 SMNVEV (reference sequence). CDR3 sequence reads: CASSTQSSYNEQFF. DNA for the CDR3: TGTGCCAGCAGTACTCAGAGCTCCTACAATGAGCAGTTCTTC.

This clone was counted a single time. The V call is TRBV29-1, the J call TRBJ1-2, with 9 nucleotides matching TRBD1. The CDR3 consists of 15 residues. V was pared by 5 bases and J by 5 bases, with 12 bases of the junction left unmatched. The V gene's germline CDR1 is SQVTM and CDR2 ANQGSEA. The CDR3 bases are TGCAGCGTTACTCCACAGGGGGCCTCAGGATATGGCTACACCTTC. Translation gives CSVTPQGASGYGYTF. The full variable domain, in which reference TRBV29-1 and TRBJ1-2 provide the parts outside the CDR3, is SAVISQKPSRDICQRGTSLTIQCQVDSQVTMMFWYRQQPGQSLTLIATANQGSEATYESGFVIDKFPISRPNLTFSTLTVSNMSPEDSSIYLCSVTPQGASGYGYTFGSGTRLTVV.

The V and J genes are TRBV9 and TRBJ2-7, with a possible D match to TRBD1 (6 bases). The CDR3 extends over 14 amino acids. Trimming took off 4 bases at V and 2 bases at J, with 13 bases between the two ends. Germline lookup yields CDR1 SGDLS and CDR2 YYNGEE. The CDR3 reads CASSPYREPYEQYF. In DNA form, the CDR3 reads TGTGCCAGCAGCCCCTACAGGGAACCCTACGAGCAGTACTTC.

The chain uses TRBV10-2 and TRBJ2-5, with D unclear. The CDR3 length is 16 residues. Germline V lookup: CDR1 WSHSY, CDR2 SAAADI. With 2 bases removed from V and 4 bases from J, the gap between germline ends came to 17 bases. This CDR3 reads CASSEPIKPTGETQYF. The CDR3 DNA sequence: TGCGCCAGCAGTGAGCCAATCAAACCAACGGGAGAGACCCAGTACTTC.

This clone came up a few times. The rearrangement links TRBV15 to TRBJ2-1; D gene ambiguous. Germline V gene sequence: CDR1 LNHNV, CDR2 YYDKDF (reference sequence). V lost 8 bases and J 4 bases, leaving 12 bases between the germline ends. This CDR3 region has 13 residues. This CDR3 reads CATFSRAYNEQFF. The CDR3 region has the DNA TGTGCCACCTTTTCTAGGGCGTACAATGAGCAGTTCTTC.

This clone was seen once. J is TRBJ2-7 and V is TRBV7-9; D gene ambiguous. CDR3 length: 13 residues. Trimming took off 5 bases at V and 2 bases at J, with 10 bases between the two ends. Germline CDR1 and CDR2: SEHNR and FQNEAQ (reference sequence). This CDR3 is CASSLHLAYEQYF. The DNA of the CDR3 is TGTGCCAGCAGCCTCCATTTGGCCTACGAGCAGTACTTC.

V and J are TRBV27 and TRBJ2-7, with D tentatively TRBD1 or TRBD2 (6 bases each). V lost 8 bases and J 4 bases, leaving 9 bases between the germline ends. This CDR3 contains 11 residues. CDR1 and CDR2 (germline): MNHEY, SMNVEV (reference sequence). The chain's CDR3 is CASQGGYEQYF. The CDR3 DNA is TGTGCCAGCCAAGGGGGGTACGAGCAGTACTTC.

The chain has TRBV4-1 and TRBJ2-1; no clear D. The CDR3 is 16 residues long. The V end was cut by 1 base, the J end by 8 bases, with 18 bases between. CDR1 is MGHRA and CDR2 is YSYEKL in the germline V gene. This CDR3 is CASSQGRGKFNDEQFF. In DNA, the CDR3 is TGCGCCAGCAGCCAAGGGCGCGGAAAGTTTAACGATGAGCAGTTCTTC.

The genes are TRBV7-8 and TRBJ2-3, with D perhaps TRBD2 (5 bases). Germline loops: CDR1 SGHVS, CDR2 FQNEAQ. This CDR3 comprises 12 residues. The germline V and J ends were trimmed by 6 bases and 7 bases, with 11 bases remaining between them. CDR3 nucleotide sequence: TGTGCCAGCAGGGACTTCCCTTATACGCAGTATTTT. Encoded protein: CASRDFPYTQYF.

Remarks on this clone: An end of the junction differs from the germline gene, which may be a read error. The chain combines TRBV5-8 with TRBJ2-2; D unclear. This CDR3 is 9 amino acids long. Per the germline V gene, CDR1 is SGHTS and CDR2 is YDEGEE. Here the CDR3 DNA reads TGCGGCGGCTTCGGGGAGCTGTTTTTT. The encoded protein is CGGFGELFF.